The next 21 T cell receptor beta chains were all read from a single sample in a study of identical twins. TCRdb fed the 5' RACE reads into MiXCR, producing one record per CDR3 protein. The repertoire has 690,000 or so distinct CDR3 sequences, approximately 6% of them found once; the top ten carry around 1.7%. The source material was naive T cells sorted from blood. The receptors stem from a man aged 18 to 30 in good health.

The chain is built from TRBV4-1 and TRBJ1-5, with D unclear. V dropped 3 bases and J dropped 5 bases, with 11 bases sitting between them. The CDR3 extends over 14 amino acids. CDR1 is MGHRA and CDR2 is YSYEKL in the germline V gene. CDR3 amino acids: CASSHHKRDQPQHF. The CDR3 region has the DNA TGCGCCAGCAGCCATCATAAGCGGGATCAGCCCCAGCATTTT.

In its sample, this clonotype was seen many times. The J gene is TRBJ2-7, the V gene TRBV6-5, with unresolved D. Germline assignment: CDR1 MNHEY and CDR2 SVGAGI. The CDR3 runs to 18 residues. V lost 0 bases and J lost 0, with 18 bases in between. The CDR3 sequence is CASSYSYKLPDRSYEQYF. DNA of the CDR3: TGTGCCAGCAGTTACTCATACAAACTACCCGACCGCTCCTACGAGCAGTACTTC.

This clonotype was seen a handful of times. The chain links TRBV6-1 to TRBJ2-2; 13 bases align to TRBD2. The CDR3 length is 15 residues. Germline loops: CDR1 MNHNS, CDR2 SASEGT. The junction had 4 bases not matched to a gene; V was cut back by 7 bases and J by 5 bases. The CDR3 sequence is CASKPGLAGTGELFF. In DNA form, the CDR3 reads TGTGCCAGCAAACCGGGACTAGCGGGGACCGGGGAGCTGTTTTTT.

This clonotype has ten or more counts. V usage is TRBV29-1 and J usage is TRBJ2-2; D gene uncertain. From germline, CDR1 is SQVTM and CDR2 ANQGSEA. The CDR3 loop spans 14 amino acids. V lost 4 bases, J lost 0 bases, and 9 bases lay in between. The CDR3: CSVVRSPNTGELFF. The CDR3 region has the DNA TGCAGCGTTGTAAGGTCCCCGAACACCGGGGAGCTGTTTTTT.

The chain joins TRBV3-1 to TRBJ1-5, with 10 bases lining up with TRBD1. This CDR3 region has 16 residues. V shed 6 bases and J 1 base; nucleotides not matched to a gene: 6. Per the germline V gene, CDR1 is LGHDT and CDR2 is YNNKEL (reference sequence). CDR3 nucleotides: TGTGCCAGCAGAAAGGGACAGGGGATAAGCAATCAGCCCCAGCATTTT. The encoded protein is CASRKGQGISNQPQHF.

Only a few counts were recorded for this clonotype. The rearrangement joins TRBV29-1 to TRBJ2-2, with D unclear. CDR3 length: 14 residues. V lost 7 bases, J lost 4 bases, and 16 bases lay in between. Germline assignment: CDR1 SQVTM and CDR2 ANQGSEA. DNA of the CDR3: TGCAGCGGATGGGATGACATAGGCACCGGGGAGCTGTTTTTT. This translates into CSGWDDIGTGELFF.

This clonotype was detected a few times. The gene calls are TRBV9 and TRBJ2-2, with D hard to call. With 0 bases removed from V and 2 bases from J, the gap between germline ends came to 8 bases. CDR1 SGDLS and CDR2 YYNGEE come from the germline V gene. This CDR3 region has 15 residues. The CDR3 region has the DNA TGTGCCAGCAGCGTAGAGGGCAGAAACACCGGGGAGCTGTTTTTT. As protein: CASSVEGRNTGELFF.

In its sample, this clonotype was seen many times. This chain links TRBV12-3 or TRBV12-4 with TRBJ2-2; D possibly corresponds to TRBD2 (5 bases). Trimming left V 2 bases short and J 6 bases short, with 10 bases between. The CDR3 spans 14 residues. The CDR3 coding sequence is TGTGCCAGCAGTTTATTCACGGGGTCCGGGGAGCTGTTTTTT. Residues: CASSLFTGSGELFF.

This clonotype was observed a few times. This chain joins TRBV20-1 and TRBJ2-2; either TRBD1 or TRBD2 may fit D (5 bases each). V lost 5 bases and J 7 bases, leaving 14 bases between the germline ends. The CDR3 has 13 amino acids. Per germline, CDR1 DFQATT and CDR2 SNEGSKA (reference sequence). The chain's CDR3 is CSADRDRGGELFF. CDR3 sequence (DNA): TGCAGTGCTGACCGGGACCGAGGCGGGGAGCTGTTTTTT.

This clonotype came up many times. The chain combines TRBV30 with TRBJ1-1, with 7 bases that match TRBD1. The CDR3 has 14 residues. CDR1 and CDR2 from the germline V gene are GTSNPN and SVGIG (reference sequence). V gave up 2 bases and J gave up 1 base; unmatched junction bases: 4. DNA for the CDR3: TGTGCCTGGAGTCTGGGACAGAGGAACACTGAAGCTTTCTTT. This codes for CAWSLGQRNTEAFF.

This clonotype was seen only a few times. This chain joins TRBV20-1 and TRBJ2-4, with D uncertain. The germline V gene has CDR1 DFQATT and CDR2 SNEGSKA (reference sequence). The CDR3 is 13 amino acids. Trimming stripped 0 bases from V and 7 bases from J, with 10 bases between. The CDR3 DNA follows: TGCAGTGCTAGAGAAAGGGTGGTTAACATTCAGTACTTC. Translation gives CSARERVVNIQYF.

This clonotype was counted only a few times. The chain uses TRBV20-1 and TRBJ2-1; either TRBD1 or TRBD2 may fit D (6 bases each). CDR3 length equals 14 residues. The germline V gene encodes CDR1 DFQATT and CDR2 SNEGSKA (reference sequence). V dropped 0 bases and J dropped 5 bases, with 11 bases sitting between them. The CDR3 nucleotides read TGCAGTGCTAGAGATGTGAGGGGGGACAATGAGCAGTTCTTC. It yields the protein CSARDVRGDNEQFF.

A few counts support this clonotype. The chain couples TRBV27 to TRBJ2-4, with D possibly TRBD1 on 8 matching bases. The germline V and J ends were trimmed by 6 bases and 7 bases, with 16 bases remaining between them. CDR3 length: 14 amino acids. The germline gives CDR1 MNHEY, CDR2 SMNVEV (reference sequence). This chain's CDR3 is CASSVQGGGNIQYF. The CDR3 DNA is TGTGCCAGCAGCGTACAGGGGGGAGGGAACATTCAGTACTTC.

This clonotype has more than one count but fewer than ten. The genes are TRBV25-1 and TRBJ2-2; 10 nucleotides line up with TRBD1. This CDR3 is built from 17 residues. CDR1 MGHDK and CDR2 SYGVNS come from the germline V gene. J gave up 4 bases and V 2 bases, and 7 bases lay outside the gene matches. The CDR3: CASSELRQGAGTGELFF. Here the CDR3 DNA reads TGTGCCAGCAGTGAACTCCGACAGGGGGCGGGCACCGGGGAGCTGTTTTTT.

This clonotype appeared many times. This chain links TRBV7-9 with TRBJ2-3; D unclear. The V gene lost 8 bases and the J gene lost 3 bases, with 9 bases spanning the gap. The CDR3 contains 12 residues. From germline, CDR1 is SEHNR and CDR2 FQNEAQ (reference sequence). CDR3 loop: CASPADTDTQYF. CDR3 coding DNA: TGTGCCAGCCCCGCGGATACAGATACGCAGTATTTT.

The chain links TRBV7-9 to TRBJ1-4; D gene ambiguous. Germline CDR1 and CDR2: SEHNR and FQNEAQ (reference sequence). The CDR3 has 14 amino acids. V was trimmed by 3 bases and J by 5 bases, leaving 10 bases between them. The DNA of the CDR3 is TGTGCCAGCAGCTTTGATGGCCCCAATGAAAAACTGTTTTTT. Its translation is CASSFDGPNEKLFF.

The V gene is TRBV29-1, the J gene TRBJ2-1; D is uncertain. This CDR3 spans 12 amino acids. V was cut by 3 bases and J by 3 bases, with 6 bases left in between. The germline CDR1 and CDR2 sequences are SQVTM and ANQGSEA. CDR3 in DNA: TGCAGCGTTGATAGAAACTACAATGAGCAGTTCTTC. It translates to CSVDRNYNEQFF.

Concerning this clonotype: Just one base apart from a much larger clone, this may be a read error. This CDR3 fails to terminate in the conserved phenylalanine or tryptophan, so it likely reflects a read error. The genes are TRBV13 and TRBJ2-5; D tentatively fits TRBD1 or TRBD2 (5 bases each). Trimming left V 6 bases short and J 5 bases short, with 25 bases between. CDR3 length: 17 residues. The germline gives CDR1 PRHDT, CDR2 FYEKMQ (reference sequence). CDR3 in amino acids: CASSSDRGRRFNETQYL. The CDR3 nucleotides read TGTGCCAGCAGTTCCGACCGGGGCAGGAGGTTCAACGAGACCCAGTACTTG.

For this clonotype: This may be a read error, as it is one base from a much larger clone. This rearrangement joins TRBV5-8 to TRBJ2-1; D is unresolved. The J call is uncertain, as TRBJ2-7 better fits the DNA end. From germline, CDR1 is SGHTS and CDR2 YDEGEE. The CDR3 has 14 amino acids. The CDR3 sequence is CASSLGATNNEQYF. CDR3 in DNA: TGTGCCAGCAGCTTGGGGGCCACTAATAATGAGCAGTACTTC.

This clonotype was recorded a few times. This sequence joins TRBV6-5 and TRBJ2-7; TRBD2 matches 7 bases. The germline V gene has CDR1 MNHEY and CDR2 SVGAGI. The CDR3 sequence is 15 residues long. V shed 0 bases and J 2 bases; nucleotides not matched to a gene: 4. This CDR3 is CASSYSREAPYEQYV. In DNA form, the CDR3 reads TGTGCCAGCAGTTACTCACGGGAGGCCCCCTACGAGCAGTACGTC.

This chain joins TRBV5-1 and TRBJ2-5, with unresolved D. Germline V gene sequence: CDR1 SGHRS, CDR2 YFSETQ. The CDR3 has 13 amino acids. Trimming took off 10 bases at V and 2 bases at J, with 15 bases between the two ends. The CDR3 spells CASRRAEQETQYF. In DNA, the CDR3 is TGCGCCTCCAGAAGGGCAGAACAAGAGACCCAGTACTTC.